This T cell receptor (beta chain) was captured by sequencing in a study of shared clonotypes between healthy human individuals. Repertoires were generated with immunoSEQ multiplex PCR, while TCRdb's copy carries only in-frame clones and drops some. This table holds some 120,000 clones, 68% found once. Unmatched junction bases numbered 10, after V lost 5 bases and J lost 0 bases. CDR1 is MDHEN, CDR2 SYDVKM, per germline. The CDR3 has 18 residues. A single count supports this clone. The rearrangement uses TRBV28 and TRBJ1-3, with 10 nucleotides matching TRBD1. Sequences were obtained from memory CD8+ T cells sorted from blood. Indicated subset: CD45RO+ cells pooled with CCR7-negative TemRA cells. The sequence was obtained from a woman aged 25 to 39 in good health. In DNA, the CDR3 is TGTGCCAGCAGTAAACCGGGACAGGGGCCTCTCTCTGGAAACACCATATATTTT. Protein product: CASSKPGQGPLSGNTIYF. The whole variable domain, remainder taken from reference TRBV28 and TRBJ1-3, is DVKVTQSSRYLVKRTGEKVFLECVQDMDHENMFWYRQDPGLGLRLIYFSYDVKMKEKGDIPEGYSVSREKKERFSLILESASTNQTSMYLCASSKPGQGPLSGNTIYFGEGSWLTVV.